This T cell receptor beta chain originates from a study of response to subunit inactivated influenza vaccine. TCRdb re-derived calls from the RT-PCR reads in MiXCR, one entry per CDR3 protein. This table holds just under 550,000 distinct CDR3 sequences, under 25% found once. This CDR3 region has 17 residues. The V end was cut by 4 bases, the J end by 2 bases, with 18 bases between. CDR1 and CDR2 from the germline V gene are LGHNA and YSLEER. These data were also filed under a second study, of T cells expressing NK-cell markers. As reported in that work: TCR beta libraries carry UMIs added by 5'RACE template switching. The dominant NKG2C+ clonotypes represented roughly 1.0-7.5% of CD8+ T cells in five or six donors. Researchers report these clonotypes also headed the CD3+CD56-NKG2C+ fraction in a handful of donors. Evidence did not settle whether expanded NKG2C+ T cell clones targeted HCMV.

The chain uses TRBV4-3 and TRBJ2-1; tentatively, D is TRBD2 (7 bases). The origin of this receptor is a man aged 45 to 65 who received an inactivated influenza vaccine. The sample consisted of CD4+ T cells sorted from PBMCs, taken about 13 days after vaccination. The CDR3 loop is CASSPKLGGPPYNEQFF. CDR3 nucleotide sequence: TGCGCCAGCAGCCCCAAACTCGGGGGGCCCCCCTACAATGAGCAGTTCTTC.